The clone carrying this T cell receptor beta chain occurred a few times. This sample was included in a study of blood T cell repertoires in COVID-19. The repertoire was sequenced with immunoSEQ multiplex PCR; TCRdb's copy has only in-frame clones and lacks some. The sample records 90,000 to 100,000 clones, around 88% being singletons. The CDR3 spans 14 residues. V shed 10 bases and J shed 0 bases, with 10 bases lying between them. Germline-derived CDR1 and CDR2 are MDHEN and SYDVKM. The clonotype comes from a man of 80 years or more with acute or convalescent COVID-19. This rearrangement joins TRBV28 to TRBJ2-6; D unclear. Sequenced input: peripheral blood. The CDR3 DNA is TGTGCCACCCGACTCAGCTCTGGGGCCAACGTCCTGACTTTC. Translating gives CATRLSSGANVLTF.